The rows below give T cell receptor beta chains drawn from one sample of a study of cytomegalovirus exposure and HLA in healthy donors. TCRdb keeps only in-frame clones here, not all; method: immunoSEQ multiplex PCR. This sample has 100,000 or so clones, with around 75% found just once. Sequenced sample: PBMCs. These receptors all stem from a man aged 30-40 years in good health and CMV-seronegative. The CDR3 runs from the conserved cysteine through the conserved F or W. The D gene is left open where the match is weak. Where a row states a size, it is once, few, many or the class of an expanded clone; other rows omit it.

TRBV30	.	.	16	TRBJ2-1	TGTGCCTGGAGCGTAATCTGGGACAACAGCTACAATGAGCAGTTCTTC	CAWSVIWDNSYNEQFF
TRBV19	.	.	12	TRBJ1-5	TGTGCCAGTAGGGACAACAATCAGCCCCAGCATTTT	CASRDNNQPQHF
TRBV28	.	TRBD1	13	TRBJ2-7	TGTGCCAGCAGGGTCCCGGGACAGGGATTTCAGTACTTC	CASRVPGQGFQYF
TRBV10-3	.	TRBD2	14	TRBJ2-2	TGTGCCATCAGTACTAGCGGGCGCACCGGGGAGCTGTTTTTT	CAISTSGRTGELFF
TRBV9	.	.	15	TRBJ2-1	TGTGCCAGCAGCGTAGAACAGGGCTTCTACAATGAGCAGTTCTTC	CASSVEQGFYNEQFF
TRBV30	.	.	12	TRBJ1-6	TGTGCCTGGGGAACAGGGAATTCACCCCTCCACTTT	CAWGTGNSPLHF
TRBV7-6	.	.	14	TRBJ2-1	TGTGCCAGCAGCTTAGAACTAGCCTACAATGAGCAGTTCTTC	CASSLELAYNEQFF
TRBV6-5	few	.	12	TRBJ2-1	TGTGCCAGCAAAACAGCTTACAATGAGCAGTTCTTC	CASKTAYNEQFF
TRBV19	.	TRBD1	15	TRBJ2-5	TGTGCCAGTAGTGCAACGGACAGGGGTGAGCAGACCCAGTACTTC	CASSATDRGEQTQYF
TRBV6-5	.	.	15	TRBJ1-4	TGTGCCAGCAGTTACAGCCTCGACTTAAATGAAAAACTGTTTTTT	CASSYSLDLNEKLFF
TRBV4-2	.	TRBD2	16	TRBJ2-7	TGTGCCAGCAGCCCACGGGACTTAGCGGGGAACTACGAGCAGTACTTC	CASSPRDLAGNYEQYF
TRBV11-2	.	TRBD1	15	TRBJ2-7	TGTGCCAGCAGGGCGTGGACAGGGAGGTTTTACGAGCAGTACTTC	CASRAWTGRFYEQYF
TRBV5-1	.	.	15	TRBJ2-1	TGCGCCAGCAGCTTGGGACCCGCTAGTTCCGGTGAGCAGTTCTTC	CASSLGPASSGEQFF
TRBV20-1	few	.	11	TRBJ2-4	TGCAGTGCTGGCCCTCTGCTCATTCAGTACTTC	CSAGPLLIQYF
TRBV28	once	.	17	TRBJ1-1	TGTGCCAGCAGTCGTAGTTGGGCTCGGGGGATGAACACTGAAGCTTTCTTT	CASSRSWARGMNTEAFF
TRBV19	few	.	13	TRBJ1-4	TGTGCCAGTAGTATTCAAACTTGGGAAAAACTGTTTTTT	CASSIQTWEKLFF
TRBV10-3	.	TRBD1	14	TRBJ1-5	TGTGCCATCAGTGGGACAGGGGGCAATCAGCCCCAGCATTTT	CAISGTGGNQPQHF
TRBV10-3	few	TRBD2	12	TRBJ2-3	TGTGCCCTCCGGGGGGACACAGATACGCAGTATTTT	CALRGDTDTQYF
TRBV5-1	.	.	15	TRBJ2-5	TGCGCCAGCACCGCCGCCTGGGACTCACGAGAGACCCAGTACTTC	CASTAAWDSRETQYF
TRBV6-1	few	.	14	TRBJ2-3	TGTGCCAGCAGCCAGGGGTCCCGCACAGATACGCAGTATTTT	CASSQGSRTDTQYF
TRBV19	few	.	14	TRBJ1-3	TGTGCCAGTAGTACCGGGACTTCTGGAAACACCATATATTTT	CASSTGTSGNTIYF
TRBV7-2	once	.	14	TRBJ2-7	TGTGCCAGCAGCCTAAGGGGGGGGGCGGGTGAGCAGTACTTC	CASSLRGGAGEQYF
TRBV6-1	.	.	13	TRBJ1-1	TGTGCCAGCAGTGAAGTAGCCGTCACTGAAGCTTTCTTT	CASSEVAVTEAFF
TRBV10-3	.	TRBD1	13	TRBJ2-7	TGTGCCATCAGGCGACAGGGAGCCTACGAGCAGTACTTC	CAIRRQGAYEQYF
TRBV10-3	once	.	15	TRBJ2-5	TGTGCCATCAGTGGACAACTAGCCGTCCAAGAGACCCAGTACTTC	CAISGQLAVQETQYF
TRBV7-2	.	.	11	TRBJ2-7	TGTGCCAGCAGCTCTGCCTACGAGCAGTACTTC	CASSSAYEQYF
TRBV10-1	once	.	8	TRBJ2-1	TGCGCCAGCAGTAACGGGGTCTTC	CASSNGVF
TRBV27	.	TRBD1	13	TRBJ2-7	TGTGCCAGCAGTTTAAGACAGGGCTACGAGCAGTACTTC	CASSLRQGYEQYF
TRBV6-4	.	TRBD1	13	TRBJ2-3	TGTGCCAGCAGTTCGGACAGGGAAGATACGCAGTATTTT	CASSSDREDTQYF
TRBV2	.	.	15	TRBJ1-5	TGTGCCAGCAGTGAAGGTAGCAGGGGTGAACAGCCCCAGCATTTT	CASSEGSRGEQPQHF
TRBV5-1	.	.	16	TRBJ1-1	TGCGCCAGCAGCTTGGAGATCCAGGGCTATCCCGATGAAGCTTTCTTT	CASSLEIQGYPDEAFF
TRBV6-6	.	.	15	TRBJ2-1	TGTGCCAGCAGTTACCCGGACAGATCTTACAATGAGCAGTTCTTC	CASSYPDRSYNEQFF
TRBV13	.	TRBD2	18	TRBJ2-7	TGTGCCAGCAGCTTTGGACCGGCCTTGCTAGCGGGAGTGGGCGAGCAGTACTTC	CASSFGPALLAGVGEQYF
TRBV7-2	.	.	13	TRBJ1-2	TGTGCCAGCAGCCAAGAGGGAGGACAAGGCTACACCTTC	CASSQEGGQGYTF
TRBV4-2	.	TRBD1	16	TRBJ2-3	TGTGCCAGCAGCCAAGCTAGGACAGGGAGGACAGATACGCAGTATTTT	CASSQARTGRTDTQYF
TRBV9	.	.	14	TRBJ2-1	TGTGCCAGCAGCGGCGGAGGCTCCTACAATGAGCAGTTCTTC	CASSGGGSYNEQFF